Listed here are 18 T cell receptor beta chains from one sample, sequenced in a study of early stage breast cancer tumors. Assay: immunoSEQ multiplex PCR; the TCRdb copy retains only in-frame clones and omits some. The sample yields 30,000 or so clones, around 67% seen once. The sequenced sample was blood. These receptors were collected from a person in their forties with breast cancer.

This clone was observed once. The gene calls are TRBV19 and TRBJ1-1; D gene uncertain. CDR1 and CDR2 (germline): LNHDA, SQIVND (reference sequence). Between the trimmed V and J ends, which lost 2 bases and 1 base, there was a span of 5 bases. CDR3 size: 13 residues. The CDR3, as DNA: TGTGCCAGTAGTATACAGAGGAACACTGAAGCTTTCTTT. It is translated as CASSIQRNTEAFF.

The chain has TRBV4-2 and TRBJ2-1; D possibly corresponds to TRBD2 (5 bases). Trimming shortened V by 4 bases and J by 5 bases, and 12 bases separated the two germline ends. This CDR3 is built from 14 residues. Looked up from germline, CDR1 is LGHNA and CDR2 is YNFKEQ. The CDR3 nucleotides are TGTGCCAGCAGCCTGTCACTAGGGAACAATGAGCAGTTCTTC. Translated, it gives CASSLSLGNNEQFF.

This chain links TRBV7-9 with TRBJ2-7; possible D gene TRBD2, 6 bases. The CDR3 is 15 amino acids. The V gene lost 1 base and the J gene lost 7 bases, with 17 bases spanning the gap. Germline V gene sequence: CDR1 SEHNR, CDR2 FQNEAQ (reference sequence). The CDR3 DNA reads as TGTGCCAGCAGCTTAGGTTCCGGGTCGGCGGGAGAGCAGTACTTC. It translates to CASSLGSGSAGEQYF.

The CDR3 region has the DNA TGTGCCAGTGGACAGGGAGGCACCCCCCGAAATCAGCCCCAGCATTTT. This gives the protein CASGQGGTPRNQPQHF. The chain combines TRBV2 with TRBJ1-5; 8 nucleotides agree with TRBD1. The length of the CDR3 is 16 residues. The germline V gene encodes CDR1 SNHLY and CDR2 FYNNEI. J gave up 4 bases and V 9 bases, and 14 bases lay outside the gene matches. Together with reference TRBV2 and TRBJ1-5, the CDR3 gives the full variable domain: EPEVTQTPSHQVTQMGQEVILRCVPISNHLYFYWYRQILGQKVEFLVSFYNNEISEKSEIFDDQFSVERPDGSNFTLKIRSTKLEDSAMYFCASGQGGTPRNQPQHFGDGTRLSIL.

The rearrangement uses TRBV7-6 and TRBJ2-3, with D unresolved. V lost 1 base and J lost 1, with 6 bases in between. Germline CDR1 is SGHVS and CDR2 is FNYEAQ. The CDR3 length is 14 residues. The chain's CDR3 is CASSLDGGTDTQYF. The CDR3 DNA is TGTGCCAGCAGCTTAGACGGCGGCACAGATACGCAGTATTTT.

The chain couples TRBV4-1 to TRBJ1-3; no definite D call. This CDR3 region has 15 residues. The germline V gene encodes CDR1 MGHRA and CDR2 YSYEKL. The V end lost 3 bases, the J end lost 4 bases, and 13 bases lay between the germline ends. DNA of the CDR3: TGCGCCAGCAGCCAGCCGACCATCCTGGGAAACACCATATATTTT. It translates to CASSQPTILGNTIYF.

The rearrangement uses TRBV10-2 and TRBJ2-7; D unclear. This CDR3 is built from 14 residues. Germline V CDR1 and CDR2: WSHSY, SAAADI. Trimming took 6 bases from V and 0 from J, leaving 12 bases between them. This chain's CDR3 is CASSQTVSSYEQYF. For the CDR3, the DNA is TGCGCCAGCAGCCAGACGGTGAGCTCCTACGAGCAGTACTTC.

The V call is TRBV28, the J call TRBJ2-1, with TRBD2 matching over 12 bases. This CDR3 spans 15 amino acids. With V trimmed by 2 bases and J by 14 bases, 10 bases remained unmatched. Germline V gene lookup returns CDR1 MDHEN and CDR2 SYDVKM. The CDR3, as DNA: TGTGCCAGCAGTTTACCGGGGACTAGCGGGCGGACGAAGTTCTTC. Its translation: CASSLPGTSGRTKFF.

CDR3 protein: CASGGDSNQPQHF. Written as DNA, the CDR3 is TGTGCCAGTGGGGGGGATAGCAATCAGCCCCAGCATTTT. The chain is built from TRBV7-9 and TRBJ1-5, with D possibly being TRBD1 (5 bases). CDR1 is SEHNR and CDR2 is FQNEAQ in the germline V gene (reference sequence). The V and J ends lost 9 bases and 0 bases respectively, with 9 bases between them. CDR3 length: 13 amino acids.

The J gene is TRBJ2-3, the V gene TRBV28; a possible D gene is TRBD1 (6 bases). Per the germline V gene, CDR1 is MDHEN and CDR2 is SYDVKM. The CDR3 sequence is 17 residues long. The V gene lost 3 bases and the J gene lost 0 bases, with 16 bases spanning the gap. The DNA of the CDR3 is TGTGCCAGCAGTTTGGACAGTTGGAGAACTAGCACAGATACGCAGTATTTT. This sequence encodes CASSLDSWRTSTDTQYF. Complete variable domain (other parts from reference TRBV28 and TRBJ2-3): DVKVTQSSRYLVKRTGEKVFLECVQDMDHENMFWYRQDPGLGLRLIYFSYDVKMKEKGDIPEGYSVSREKKERFSLILESASTNQTSMYLCASSLDSWRTSTDTQYFGPGTRLTVL.

A few counts support this clone. The genes are TRBV7-2 and TRBJ1-1; D gene ambiguous. Germline values: CDR1 SGHTA, CDR2 FQGNSA. This CDR3 is built from 11 residues. Trimming shortened V by 1 base and J by 5 bases, and 2 bases separated the two germline ends. The CDR3 region is CASSLGTEAFF. The CDR3 nucleotides are TGTGCCAGCAGCTTAGGAACTGAAGCTTTCTTT.

J is TRBJ1-4 and V is TRBV28, with a tentative D call TRBD1 (6 bases). With 10 bases removed from V and 7 bases from J, the gap between germline ends came to 34 bases. CDR3 length: 19 amino acids. The germline CDR1 and CDR2 sequences are MDHEN and SYDVKM. The CDR3 nucleotides are TGTGCCACAGGGGACCTCACCGGGACAAAGAAACGATTCCGTGAAAAACTGTTTTTT. Translated: CATGDLTGTKKRFREKLFF. Complete variable domain (other parts from reference TRBV28 and TRBJ1-4): DVKVTQSSRYLVKRTGEKVFLECVQDMDHENMFWYRQDPGLGLRLIYFSYDVKMKEKGDIPEGYSVSREKKERFSLILESASTNQTSMYLCATGDLTGTKKRFREKLFFGSGTQLSVL.

The chain is built from TRBV18 and TRBJ2-7; D is unresolved. CDR3 length: 14 residues. Germline V gives CDR1 KGHSH, CDR2 LQKENI. Deletions cut 0 bases from V and 9 bases from J, with 15 bases between. The CDR3 spells CASSPPGLFGTQYF. Here the CDR3 DNA reads TGTGCCAGCTCACCACCAGGGCTCTTCGGAACGCAGTACTTC.

The chain recombines TRBV5-5 with TRBJ2-6; the D is unclear. Trimming removed 5 bases from V and 0 bases from J, with 12 bases in between. This CDR3 contains 16 residues. Per the germline V gene, CDR1 is SGHKS and CDR2 is YYEKEE (reference sequence). The CDR3 is CASSTLSSSGANVLTF. CDR3 nucleotides: TGTGCCAGCAGTACTCTGTCGAGCTCTGGGGCCAACGTCCTGACTTTC.

This clone was seen a handful of times. The chain couples TRBV4-1 to TRBJ1-3; D gene ambiguous. Germline V gene data show CDR1 as MGHRA and CDR2 as YSYEKL. This CDR3 contains 18 residues. The V and J ends lost 1 base and 4 bases respectively, with 20 bases between them. CDR3 loop: CASSQGGAGLILGNTIYF. The CDR3 nucleotides are TGCGCCAGCAGCCAAGGGGGAGCAGGATTGATTCTCGGAAACACCATATATTTT.

The table lists this clone with a few counts. The chain employs TRBV27 and TRBJ1-2; 10 nucleotides agree with TRBD1. CDR1 and CDR2 (germline): MNHEY, SMNVEV (reference sequence). V lost 3 bases and J lost 5; bases outside the gene matches: 9. The CDR3 extends over 16 amino acids. CDR3 residues: CASSFGSTGGRYGYTF. As DNA, the CDR3 is TGTGCCAGCAGTTTTGGCTCGACAGGGGGCCGATATGGCTACACCTTC.

This chain's CDR3 is CASSEALERALYEQYF. CDR3 in DNA: TGTGCCAGCAGTGAAGCTTTGGAGCGGGCCCTCTACGAGCAGTACTTC. The V gene is TRBV6-1, the J gene TRBJ2-7; D perhaps matches TRBD2 (6 bases). The V and J ends lost 0 bases and 3 bases respectively, with 15 bases between them. The CDR3 totals 16 residues. Germline CDR1 MNHNS, CDR2 SASEGT.

This clone was seen only a few times. This chain links TRBV7-9 with TRBJ2-2, with 8 bases matching TRBD2. CDR1 is SEHNR and CDR2 is FQNEAQ in the germline V gene (reference sequence). The CDR3 sequence is 16 residues long. Trimming removed 5 bases from V and 4 bases from J; junction bases left unmatched: 9. CDR3 amino acids: CASSPTGTRGTGELFF. CDR3 DNA: TGTGCCAGCAGCCCAACCGGGACTAGAGGCACCGGGGAGCTGTTTTTT.